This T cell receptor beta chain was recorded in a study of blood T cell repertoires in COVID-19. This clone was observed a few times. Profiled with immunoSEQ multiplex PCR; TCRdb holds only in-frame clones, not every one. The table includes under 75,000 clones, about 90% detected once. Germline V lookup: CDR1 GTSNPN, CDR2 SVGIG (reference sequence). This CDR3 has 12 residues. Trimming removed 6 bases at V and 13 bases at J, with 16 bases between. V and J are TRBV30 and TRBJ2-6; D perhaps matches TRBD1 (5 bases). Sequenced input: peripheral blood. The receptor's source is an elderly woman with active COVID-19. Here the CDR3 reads CACLPNPGVLTF. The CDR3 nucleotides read TGTGCCTGTCTTCCAAACCCAGGGGTCCTGACTTTC.